This T cell receptor (beta chain) came from a study of blood T cell repertoires in COVID-19. Study summary: Acute and convalescent COVID-19 specimens originated in the United States, Italy and Spain. T cells, B-cell-depleted T cells, or PBMCs provided the cDNA or gDNA that served as material.

Original methodology: Researchers report that nucleated cell counts were estimated from reference gene primer amplification. TCRdb's table, derived via immunoSEQ multiplex PCR, lists solely in-frame clones and lacks some. The V and J calls and clone size were taken over from that table, and D and trimming were inferred from the DNA. The table includes approximately 500,000 clones, roughly nine tenths detected once. During active infection, Seattle patients enrolled and were then monitored through disease. Germline CDR1 reads KGHDR; CDR2 reads SFDVKD. Trimming stripped 9 bases from V and 8 bases from J, with 15 bases between. The CDR3 contains 12 residues. The sample holds one count of this clone.

This clonotype was obtained from a woman in her forties or fifties with COVID-19, enrolled during active disease. Specimen: peripheral blood. The chain combines TRBV24-1 with TRBJ1-2; no reliable D call. The CDR3 nucleotides read TGTGCCACCCATAGCATAGAGGGAGGCTACACCTTC. It codes for CATHSIEGGYTF.